This T cell receptor (beta chain) was observed in a study of T cell therapy after organ transplantation. Overall study context: Expansion used a peptide pool of 30 HLA class I and II CMV epitopes.

Study-wide results and limits: In nonresponders, large pretherapy expansions changed minimally after therapy. CD8 clonality fold change after therapy inversely tracked pretherapy clonality.

The time point was: 4-8 weeks after completion of therapy. On this clone: The target antigen is unknown.

Unmatched junction bases numbered 9, after V lost 8 bases and J lost 6 bases. The CDR3 runs 14 residues. Germline loops: CDR1 MGHDK, CDR2 SYGVNS. The data were produced by immunoSEQ multiplex PCR, yet TCRdb's version contains in-frame clones alone and is incomplete. The sample carries almost 20,000 clones, approximately 85% recorded once. This sample comprised CD8+ T cells from blood, obtained after autologous CMV-specific T cell therapy. The TCR originated in a human patient who had received a solid organ transplant and had CMV disease. Some T cells here may be from the graft donor. The genes are TRBV25-1 and TRBJ2-1; 8 bases map to TRBD1. Here the CDR3 reads CASGWTGNFNEQFF. CDR3 nucleotide sequence: TGTGCCAGCGGATGGACAGGGAATTTCAATGAGCAGTTCTTC.